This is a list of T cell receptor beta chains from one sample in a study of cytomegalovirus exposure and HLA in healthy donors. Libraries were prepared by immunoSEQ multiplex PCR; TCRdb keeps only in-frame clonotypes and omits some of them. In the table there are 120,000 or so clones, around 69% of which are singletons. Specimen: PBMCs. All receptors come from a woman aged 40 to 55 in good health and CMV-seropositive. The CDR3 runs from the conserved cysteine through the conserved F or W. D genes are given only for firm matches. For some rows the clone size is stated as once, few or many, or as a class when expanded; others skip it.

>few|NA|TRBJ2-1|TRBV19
TGTGCCAGTAGTGCGACTCAGGGATCTCATTACAATGAGCAGTTCTTC
CASSATQGSHYNEQFF
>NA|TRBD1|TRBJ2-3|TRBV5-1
TGCGCCAGCAGCTTGGGGACAGGGACTACAGATACGCAGTATTTT
CASSLGTGTTDTQYF
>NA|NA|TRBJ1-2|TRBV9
TGTGCCAGCCTAGGTGGTGCTGGCTACACCTTC
CASLGGAGYTF
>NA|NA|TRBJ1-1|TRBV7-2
TGTGCCAGCAGCCCCGGGAGCTACACTGAAGCTTTCTTT
CASSPGSYTEAFF
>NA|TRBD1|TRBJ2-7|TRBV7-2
TGTGCCAGCAGCTTAGCTATGAGGGACAGTAGTTCCCGGCAGTACTTC
CASSLAMRDSSSRQYF
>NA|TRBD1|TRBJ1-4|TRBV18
TGTGCCAGCTCACCATCGGGACAGGGTAATGAAAAACTGTTTTTT
CASSPSGQGNEKLFF
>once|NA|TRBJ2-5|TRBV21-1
TGTGCCAGCAGCAAAGCTGGCAGGGGCCAAGAGACCCAGTACTTC
CASSKAGRGQETQYF
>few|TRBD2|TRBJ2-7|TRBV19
TGTGCCAGTAGTAAGGAGCGGGGGTCCGCCTACGAGCAGTACTTC
CASSKERGSAYEQYF
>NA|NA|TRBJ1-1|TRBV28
TGTGCCAGCAGGACCGGGGGGGGCACTGAAGCTTTCTTT
CASRTGGGTEAFF
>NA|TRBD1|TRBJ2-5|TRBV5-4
TGTGCCAGCAGCCCGGACAGGGCTCAAGAGACCCAGTACTTC
CASSPDRAQETQYF
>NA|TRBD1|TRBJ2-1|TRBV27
TGTGCCAGCAGCTACCTCGGGACAGGGTACAATGAGCAGTTCTTC
CASSYLGTGYNEQFF
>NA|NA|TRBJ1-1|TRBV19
TGTGCCAGTAGTATACGGGGGAACACTGAAGCTTTCTTT
CASSIRGNTEAFF
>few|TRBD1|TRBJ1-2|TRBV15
TGTGCCACCAGTAACAGGGGGCCTGGCTACACCTTC
CATSNRGPGYTF